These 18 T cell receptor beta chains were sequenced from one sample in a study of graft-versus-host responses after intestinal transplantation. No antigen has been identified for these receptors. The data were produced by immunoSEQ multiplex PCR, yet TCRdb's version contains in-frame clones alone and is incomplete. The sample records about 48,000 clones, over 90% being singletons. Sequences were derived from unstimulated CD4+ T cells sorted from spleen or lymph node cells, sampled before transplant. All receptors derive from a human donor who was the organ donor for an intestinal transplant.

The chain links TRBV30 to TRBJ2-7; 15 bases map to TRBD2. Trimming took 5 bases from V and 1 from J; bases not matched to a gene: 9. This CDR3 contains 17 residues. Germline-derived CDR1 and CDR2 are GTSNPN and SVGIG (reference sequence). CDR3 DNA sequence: TGTGCCTGGTCCGGACTAGCGGGAGGGCCGAGGTCCTACGAGCAGTACTTC. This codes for CAWSGLAGGPRSYEQYF.

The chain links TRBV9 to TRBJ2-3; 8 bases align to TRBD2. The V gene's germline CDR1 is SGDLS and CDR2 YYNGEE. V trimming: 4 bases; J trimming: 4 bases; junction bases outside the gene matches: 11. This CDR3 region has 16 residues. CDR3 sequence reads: CASSTRTSSDPDTQYF. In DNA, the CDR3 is TGTGCCAGCAGCACTCGGACTAGCAGCGACCCAGATACGCAGTATTTT.

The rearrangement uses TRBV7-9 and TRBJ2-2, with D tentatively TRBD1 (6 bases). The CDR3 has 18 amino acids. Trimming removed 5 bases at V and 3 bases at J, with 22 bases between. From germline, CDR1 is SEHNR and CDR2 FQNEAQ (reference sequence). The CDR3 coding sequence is TGTGCCAGCAGCCCTGGTATGCAGGGGACATGGGACACCGGGGAGCTGTTTTTT. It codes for CASSPGMQGTWDTGELFF. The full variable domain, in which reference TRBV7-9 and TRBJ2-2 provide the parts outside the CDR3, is DTGVSQNPRHKITKRGQNVTFRCDPISEHNRLYWYRQTLGQGPEFLTYFQNEAQLEKSRLLSDRFSAERPKGSFSTLEIQRTEQGDSAMYLCASSPGMQGTWDTGELFFGEGSRLTVL.

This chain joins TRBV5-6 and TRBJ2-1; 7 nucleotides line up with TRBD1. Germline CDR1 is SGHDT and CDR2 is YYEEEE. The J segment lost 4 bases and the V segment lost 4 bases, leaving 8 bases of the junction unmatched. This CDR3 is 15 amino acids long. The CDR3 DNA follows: TGTGCCAGCAGCCCGGGACAGAGCTATTACAATGAGCAGTTCTTC. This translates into CASSPGQSYYNEQFF.

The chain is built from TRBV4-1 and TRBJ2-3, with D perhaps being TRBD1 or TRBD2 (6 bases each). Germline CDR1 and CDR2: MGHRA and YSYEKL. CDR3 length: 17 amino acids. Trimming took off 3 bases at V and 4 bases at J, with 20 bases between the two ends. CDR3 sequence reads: CASSHRSGGGGPDTQYF. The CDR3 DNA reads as TGCGCCAGCAGCCACCGATCCGGAGGGGGAGGCCCAGATACGCAGTATTTT.

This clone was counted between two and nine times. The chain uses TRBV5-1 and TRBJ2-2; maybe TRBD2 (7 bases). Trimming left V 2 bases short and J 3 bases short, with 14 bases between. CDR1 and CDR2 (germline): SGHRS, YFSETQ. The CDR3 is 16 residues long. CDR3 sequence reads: CASSLGGAPDTGELFF. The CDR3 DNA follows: TGCGCCAGCAGCTTAGGGGGGGCCCCGGACACCGGGGAGCTGTTTTTT.

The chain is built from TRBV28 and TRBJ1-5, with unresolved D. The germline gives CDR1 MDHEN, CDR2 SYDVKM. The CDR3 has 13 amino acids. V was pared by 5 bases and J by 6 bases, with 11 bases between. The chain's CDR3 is CASSPPWAQPQHF. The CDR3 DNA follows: TGTGCCAGCAGTCCCCCCTGGGCTCAGCCCCAGCATTTT.

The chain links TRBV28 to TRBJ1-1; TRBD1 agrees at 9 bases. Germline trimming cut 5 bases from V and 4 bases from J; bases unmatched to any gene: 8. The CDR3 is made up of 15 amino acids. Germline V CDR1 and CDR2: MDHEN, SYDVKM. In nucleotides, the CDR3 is TGTGCCAGCAGTACCTACAGGGGGCTGGGCACTGAAGCTTTCTTT. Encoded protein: CASSTYRGLGTEAFF.

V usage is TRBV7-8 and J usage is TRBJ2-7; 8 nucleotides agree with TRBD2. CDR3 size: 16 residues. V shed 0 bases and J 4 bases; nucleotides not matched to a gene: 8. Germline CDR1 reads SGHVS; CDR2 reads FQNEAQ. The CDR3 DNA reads TGTGCCAGCAGCTTAGCGCAATCGGGCGGGAGGTACGAGCAGTACTTC. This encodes CASSLAQSGGRYEQYF. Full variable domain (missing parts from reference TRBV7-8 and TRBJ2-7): GAGVSQSPRYKVAKRGQDVALRCDPISGHVSLFWYQQALGQGPEFLTYFQNEAQLDKSGLPSDRFFAERPEGSVSTLKIQRTQQEDSAVYLCASSLAQSGGRYEQYFGPGTRLTVT.

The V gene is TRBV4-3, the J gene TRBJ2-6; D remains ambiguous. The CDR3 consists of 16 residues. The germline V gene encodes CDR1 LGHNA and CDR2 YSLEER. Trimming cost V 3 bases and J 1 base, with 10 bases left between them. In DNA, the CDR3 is TGCGCCAGCAGCCAGACCCACGCGTCTGGGGCCAACGTCCTGACTTTC. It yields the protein CASSQTHASGANVLTF.

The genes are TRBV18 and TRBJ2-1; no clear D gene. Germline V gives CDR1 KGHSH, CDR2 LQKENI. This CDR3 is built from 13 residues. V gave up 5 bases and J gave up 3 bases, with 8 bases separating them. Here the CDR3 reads CASSKDNYNEQFF. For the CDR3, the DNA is TGTGCCAGCTCAAAAGACAACTACAATGAGCAGTTCTTC.

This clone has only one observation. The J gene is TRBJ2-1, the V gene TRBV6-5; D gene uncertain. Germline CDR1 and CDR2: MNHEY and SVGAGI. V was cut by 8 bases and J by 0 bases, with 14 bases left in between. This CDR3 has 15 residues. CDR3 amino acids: CASSISPSSYNEQFF. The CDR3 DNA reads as TGTGCCAGCTCGATTAGCCCTAGCTCCTACAATGAGCAGTTCTTC.

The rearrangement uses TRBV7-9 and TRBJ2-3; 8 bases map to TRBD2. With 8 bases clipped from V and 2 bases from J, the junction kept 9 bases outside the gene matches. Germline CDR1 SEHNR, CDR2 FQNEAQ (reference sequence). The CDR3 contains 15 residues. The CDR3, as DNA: TGTGCCAGCGAGGAGCGGGAGTCGAACACAGATACGCAGTATTTT. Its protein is CASEERESNTDTQYF. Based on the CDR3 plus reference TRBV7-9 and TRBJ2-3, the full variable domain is DTGVSQNPRHKITKRGQNVTFRCDPISEHNRLYWYRQTLGQGPEFLTYFQNEAQLEKSRLLSDRFSAERPKGSFSTLEIQRTEQGDSAMYLCASEERESNTDTQYFGPGTRLTVL.

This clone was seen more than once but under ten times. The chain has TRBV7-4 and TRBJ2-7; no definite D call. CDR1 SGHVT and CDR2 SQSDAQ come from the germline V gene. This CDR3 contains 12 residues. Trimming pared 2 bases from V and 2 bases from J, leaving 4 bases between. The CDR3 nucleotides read TGTGCCAGCAGCTTACTAACCTACGAGCAGTACTTC. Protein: CASSLLTYEQYF. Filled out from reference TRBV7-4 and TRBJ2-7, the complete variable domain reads GAGVSQSPRYKVAKRGRDVALRCDSISGHVTLYWYRQTLGQGSEVLTYSQSDAQRDKSGRPSGRFSAERPERSVSTLKIQRTEQGDSAVYLCASSLLTYEQYFGPGTRLTVT.

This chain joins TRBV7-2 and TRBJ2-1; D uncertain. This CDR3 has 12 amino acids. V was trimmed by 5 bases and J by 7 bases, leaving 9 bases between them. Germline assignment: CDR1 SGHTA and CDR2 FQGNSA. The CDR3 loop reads CASSLPPNEQFF. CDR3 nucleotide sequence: TGTGCCAGCAGCCTACCGCCAAATGAGCAGTTCTTC.

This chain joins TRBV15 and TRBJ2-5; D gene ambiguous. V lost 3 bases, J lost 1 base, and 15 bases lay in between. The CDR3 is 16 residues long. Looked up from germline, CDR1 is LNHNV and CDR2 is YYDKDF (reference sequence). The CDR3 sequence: CATSSPLVAVQETQYF. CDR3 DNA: TGTGCCACCAGCAGCCCCCTGGTGGCAGTCCAAGAGACCCAGTACTTC.

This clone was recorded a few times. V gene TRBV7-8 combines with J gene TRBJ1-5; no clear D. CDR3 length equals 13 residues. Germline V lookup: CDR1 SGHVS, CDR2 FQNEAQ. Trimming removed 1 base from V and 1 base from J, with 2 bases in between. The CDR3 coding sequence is TGTGCCAGCAGCTTAGACAGCAATCAGCCCCAGCATTTT. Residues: CASSLDSNQPQHF.

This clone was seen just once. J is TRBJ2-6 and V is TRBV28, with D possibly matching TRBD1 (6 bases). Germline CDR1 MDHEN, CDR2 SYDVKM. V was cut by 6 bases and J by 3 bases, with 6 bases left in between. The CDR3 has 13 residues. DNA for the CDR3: TGTGCCAGCAGACAGGGTGGGGCCAACGTCCTGACTTTC. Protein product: CASRQGGANVLTF.